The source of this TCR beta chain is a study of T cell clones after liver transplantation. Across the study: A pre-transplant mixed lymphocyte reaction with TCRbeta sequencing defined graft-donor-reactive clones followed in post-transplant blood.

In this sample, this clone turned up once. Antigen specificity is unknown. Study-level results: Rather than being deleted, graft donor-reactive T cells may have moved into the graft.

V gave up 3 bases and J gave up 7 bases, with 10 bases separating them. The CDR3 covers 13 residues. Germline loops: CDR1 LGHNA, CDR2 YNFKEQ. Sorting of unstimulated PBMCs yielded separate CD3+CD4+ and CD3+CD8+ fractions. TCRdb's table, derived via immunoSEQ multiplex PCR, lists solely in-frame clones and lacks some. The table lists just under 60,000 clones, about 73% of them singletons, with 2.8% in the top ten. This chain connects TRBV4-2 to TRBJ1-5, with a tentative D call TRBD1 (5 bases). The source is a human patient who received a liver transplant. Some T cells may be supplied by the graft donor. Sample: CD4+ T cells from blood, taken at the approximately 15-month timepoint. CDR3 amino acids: CASSQGLNQPQHF. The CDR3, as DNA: TGTGCCAGCAGCCAGGGGCTTAACCAGCCCCAGCATTTT.